Below, one T cell receptor beta chain is given with its context. The repertoire was sequenced with immunoSEQ multiplex PCR; TCRdb's copy has only in-frame clones and lacks some. The sample has about 61,000 clones, approximately 97% seen once. The data originate from a study of technical replicates of blood from several donors. Looked up from germline, CDR1 is MNHNS and CDR2 is SASEGT. This CDR3 region has 17 residues. Unmatched junction bases numbered 17, after V lost 4 bases and J lost 6 bases. V usage is TRBV6-1 and J usage is TRBJ1-2, with 7 bases fitting TRBD1. This receptor was taken from a human donor in good health. Input material: T cells isolated from PBMCs. The CDR3 spells CASSVFEGAFYNNGYTF. CDR3 nucleotides: TGTGCCAGCAGTGTATTCGAGGGGGCATTTTATAATAATGGCTACACCTTC.